A selection of T cell receptor beta chains follows, all from one sample in a study of blood T cell repertoires in COVID-19. TCRdb keeps only in-frame clones here, not all; method: immunoSEQ multiplex PCR. The profile shows about 140,000 clones, roughly 87% of them singletons. Sequencing was performed on peripheral blood. These receptors all stem from a human donor in a cohort sampled during active COVID-19. CDR3s include the opening cysteine and the closing phenylalanine or tryptophan. D genes are given only for firm matches. Not every row has a clone size; where given, it reads once, few, many or a size class.

TRBD1,TRBV4-2,once,TRBJ1-2,CASSQDLGQAAGYGYTF,TGTGCCAGCAGCCAAGATCTAGGACAGGCAGCCGGCTATGGCTACACCTTC
.,TRBV20-1,.,TRBJ1-6,CSASVGRVNNSPLHF,TGCAGTGCTAGTGTCGGGAGGGTGAATAATTCACCCCTCCACTTT
TRBD2,TRBV5-6,.,TRBJ2-5,CASSLIGLAGEGQETQYF,TGTGCCAGCAGCCTCATAGGACTAGCGGGAGAAGGACAAGAGACCCAGTACTTC
TRBD1,TRBV19,.,TRBJ1-5,CASSTMRGTGVKQPQHF,TGTGCCAGTAGTACGATGAGGGGGACAGGGGTTAAGCAGCCCCAGCATTTT
TRBD1,TRBV28,.,TRBJ2-3,CANRTLRTGAYTDTQYF,TGTGCCAACAGAACACTACGGACAGGGGCCTACACAGATACGCAGTATTTT
.,TRBV5-1,.,TRBJ1-1,CASSLGTVLHTEAFF,TGCGCCAGCAGCTTGGGAACAGTTCTTCACACTGAAGCTTTCTTT
.,TRBV12-2,.,TRBJ2-7,CASRLGRGISYEQYF,TGTGCAAGTCGCTTAGGACGGGGGATCTCCTACGAGCAGTACTTC
.,TRBV14,.,TRBJ2-5,CASSQDIRRGSSLETQYF,TGTGCCAGCAGCCAAGATATCCGGCGGGGATCGTCGCTAGAGACCCAGTACTTC
TRBD1,TRBV27,.,TRBJ1-6,CASSAGGGWSPLHF,TGTGCCAGCAGCGCAGGGGGCGGTTGGTCACCCCTCCACTTT
TRBD2,TRBV6-5,.,TRBJ2-7,CASFGLAVSYEQYF,TGTGCCAGTTTTGGACTAGCGGTCTCCTACGAGCAGTACTTC
.,TRBV16,.,TRBJ1-3,CASSRGSGNTIYF,TGTGCCAGCAGCCGAGGCTCTGGAAACACCATATATTTT
TRBD1,TRBV5-6,.,TRBJ2-7,CASRPGQVAYEQYF,TGTGCCAGCAGACCCGGACAGGTAGCCTACGAGCAGTACTTC
TRBD2,TRBV7-2,.,TRBJ2-1,CASSVQAGVSYNEQFF,TGTGCCAGCAGCGTACAGGCGGGGGTCTCCTACAATGAGCAGTTCTTC
TRBD1,TRBV30,once,TRBJ2-7,CAWDTGGSYEQYF,TGTGCCTGGGACACAGGGGGATCCTACGAGCAGTACTTC
TRBD1,TRBV7-8,.,TRBJ2-5,CASSLGGGGTGQETQYF,TGTGCCAGCAGCTTAGGCGGTGGAGGGACAGGCCAAGAGACCCAGTACTTC
TRBD1,TRBV27,few,TRBJ1-4,CASSPGTGKLEDEKLFF,TGTGCCAGCAGCCCGGGGACAGGGAAGCTTGAGGATGAAAAACTGTTTTTT
.,TRBV9,.,TRBJ2-5,CASSDSGTTQETQYF,TGTGCCAGCAGCGACTCCGGGACAACACAAGAGACCCAGTACTTC
.,TRBV9,.,TRBJ1-1,CASSPPGWGLTNTEAFF,TGTGCCAGCAGCCCCCCCGGTTGGGGGCTTACGAACACTGAAGCTTTCTTT
TRBD2,TRBV10-3,.,TRBJ2-7,CAIRGLAFDEQYF,TGTGCCATCAGAGGACTAGCATTCGACGAGCAGTACTTC
.,TRBV4-1,once,TRBJ1-6,CASSQDGRNNSPLHF,TGCGCCAGCAGCCAAGATGGCAGGAATAATTCACCCCTCCACTTT
.,TRBV19,.,TRBJ1-5,CASSNHDNSNQPQHF,TGTGCCAGTAGTAACCACGACAATAGCAATCAGCCCCAGCATTTT
TRBD1,TRBV19,.,TRBJ1-1,CASSPGQGPEAFF,TGTGCCAGTAGCCCGGGACAGGGGCCCGAAGCTTTCTTT
.,TRBV6-2/TRBV6-3,.,TRBJ2-5,CASSYSAQRLETQYF,TGTGCCAGCAGTTACTCAGCCCAGAGGCTAGAGACCCAGTACTTC
.,TRBV12-5,.,TRBJ1-1,CASGLVVAGIYTEAFF,TGTGCTAGTGGTTTGGTCGTTGCAGGGATTTACACTGAAGCTTTCTTT
TRBD2,TRBV9,many,TRBJ2-1,CASSSPTSGSYNEQFF,TGTGCCAGCAGCTCGCCGACTAGCGGGAGCTACAATGAGCAGTTCTTC
TRBD1,TRBV29-1,.,TRBJ1-2,CSVEVGGGGGYTF,TGCAGCGTTGAAGTAGGGGGCGGTGGTGGCTACACCTTC
.,TRBV5-8,.,TRBJ2-5,CASSLWEAVQETQYF,TGTGCCAGCAGCTTGTGGGAGGCGGTCCAAGAGACCCAGTACTTC
TRBD2,TRBV9,.,TRBJ2-7,CASSVGPGLAGESYEQYF,TGTGCCAGCAGCGTGGGCCCGGGACTAGCGGGCGAATCCTACGAGCAGTACTTC
.,TRBV28,.,TRBJ1-5,CASSTENQPQHF,TGTGCCAGCAGTACAGAAAATCAGCCCCAGCATTTT
TRBD2,TRBV7-7,.,TRBJ2-1,CASSEGLAGSYNEQFF,TGTGCTAGCAGCGAGGGACTAGCGGGCTCCTACAATGAGCAGTTCTTC
.,TRBV7-2,few,TRBJ2-1,CASSLNRVDEQFF,TGTGCCAGCAGCTTAAACAGGGTAGATGAGCAGTTCTTC
.,TRBV7-8,.,TRBJ1-6,CASSLSGGSYNSPLHF,TGTGCCAGCAGCTTATCCGGGGGATCCTATAATTCACCCCTCCACTTT
TRBD1,TRBV18,.,TRBJ1-2,CASSPTGALYGYTF,TGTGCCAGCTCACCAACAGGGGCCCTCTATGGCTACACCTTC
TRBD1,TRBV9,.,TRBJ2-6,CASSVPITGVGANVLTF,TGTGCCAGCAGCGTACCCATAACAGGGGTTGGGGCCAACGTCCTGACTTTC
.,TRBV5-8,.,TRBJ2-5,CASSFKETQYF,TGTGCCAGCAGCTTCAAAGAGACCCAGTACTTC
.,TRBV19,few,TRBJ2-7,CASSIDSQGKYEQYF,TGTGCCAGTAGTATAGATTCCCAGGGGAAGTACGAGCAGTACTTC
.,TRBV4-3,.,TRBJ2-1,CASSQDWGGAYNEQFF,TGCGCCAGCAGCCAAGATTGGGGGGGCGCCTACAATGAGCAGTTCTTC
TRBD1,TRBV7-6,.,TRBJ1-1,CASSLQQGPAEAFF,TGTGCCAGCAGCTTACAACAGGGGCCCGCTGAAGCTTTCTTT
TRBD1,TRBV5-4,few,TRBJ1-1,CASSLPTGEAEAFF,TGTGCCAGCAGCCTCCCGACAGGGGAGGCTGAAGCTTTCTTT
TRBD2,TRBV11-2,.,TRBJ2-7,CASSLPGGEQYF,TGTGCCAGCAGCTTACCGGGGGGCGAGCAGTACTTC
TRBD1,TRBV27,.,TRBJ1-2,CASSYRQGLNYGYTF,TGTGCCAGCAGTTACAGACAGGGCCTTAACTATGGCTACACCTTC
TRBD1,TRBV6-5,once,TRBJ1-1,CASSYDRANMNTEAFF,TGTGCCAGCAGTTACGACAGGGCGAACATGAACACTGAAGCTTTCTTT
TRBD1,TRBV2,.,TRBJ1-5,CASSPDRDREQPQHF,TGTGCCAGCAGCCCGGACAGGGACAGAGAACAGCCCCAGCATTTT
.,TRBV6-6,.,TRBJ2-7,CASSYPGGQTYEQYF,TGTGCCAGCAGTTACCCGGGGGGACAAACCTACGAGCAGTACTTC
.,TRBV6-1,.,TRBJ2-7,CASSEALTSPYEQYF,TGTGCCAGCAGTGAAGCGCTGACTAGTCCCTACGAGCAGTACTTC
TRBD1,TRBV25-1,.,TRBJ1-1,CASSADRGHLEAFF,TGTGCCAGCAGTGCCGACAGGGGGCATCTTGAAGCTTTCTTT
.,TRBV6-1,.,TRBJ1-2,CASSEMRGSGYTF,TGTGCCAGCAGTGAAATGAGGGGGAGCGGCTACACCTTC